Following are 8 T cell receptor beta chains from one sample sequenced in a study of T cells in localized non-small cell lung cancer. The table came from immunoSEQ multiplex PCR; TCRdb's copy has only in-frame clones and leaves some out. The data show tens of thousands of clones, 87% seen once. This material consisted of peripheral blood, taken before any cancer treatment. These receptors came from a man aged 40 to 70 with stage I squamous cell lung carcinoma.

The rearrangement joins TRBV5-6 to TRBJ1-6, with 9 bases identical to TRBD1. V lost 7 bases, J lost 8 bases, and 16 bases stayed unmatched. Germline values: CDR1 SGHDT, CDR2 YYEEEE. The CDR3 consists of 17 residues. The CDR3, as DNA: TGTGCCAGCGGGAATCACAGGGGGCGAGGTAGGGATTCACCCCTCCACTTT. This codes for CASGNHRGRGRDSPLHF.

CDR3 nucleotide sequence: TGTGCCAGCAGCTCTAGCGGGGGAATACCCTACAATGAGCAGTTCTTC. Protein product: CASSSSGGIPYNEQFF. The chain combines TRBV7-3 with TRBJ2-1; TRBD2 agrees at 10 bases. Trimming took 4 bases from V and 2 from J; bases not matched to a gene: 5. Germline CDR1 reads SGHTA; CDR2 reads FQGTGA. This CDR3 is 16 amino acids long.

CDR3 in DNA: TGTGCCAGCAGCCCGTCTAGCGGGGCCAGCTCCTACGAGCAGTACTTC. It translates to CASSPSSGASSYEQYF. The chain links TRBV13 to TRBJ2-7, with 9 nucleotides matching TRBD2. Germline trimming cut 5 bases from V and 0 bases from J; bases unmatched to any gene: 8. The CDR3 runs to 16 residues. CDR1 and CDR2 (germline): PRHDT, FYEKMQ (reference sequence).

The V call is TRBV7-9, the J call TRBJ2-5; TRBD2 might be the D (5 bases). V gave up 5 bases and J gave up 1 base, with 17 bases separating them. Germline CDR1 is SEHNR and CDR2 is FQNEAQ (reference sequence). The CDR3 covers 16 residues. The CDR3 coding sequence is TGTGCCAGCAGCCCACGGGGAATGGGGTCCCAAGAGACCCAGTACTTC. It encodes CASSPRGMGSQETQYF.

This clone is labeled hyperexpanded. Other nucleotide sequences in the sample specify the same CDR3. The CDR3 DNA is TGTGCCAGCAGTTGGGCAGGCTACGAGCAGTACTTC. As protein: CASSWAGYEQYF. This sequence joins TRBV28 and TRBJ2-7; D unclear. The length of the CDR3 is 12 residues. Trimming removed 4 bases from V and 3 bases from J, with 7 bases in between. Germline V gives CDR1 MDHEN, CDR2 SYDVKM.

This clone was recorded once. The rearrangement joins TRBV28 to TRBJ2-2; 11 nucleotides line up with TRBD2. CDR1 and CDR2 from the germline V gene are MDHEN and SYDVKM. With V trimmed by 5 bases and J by 4 bases, 12 bases remained unmatched. The CDR3 loop spans 18 amino acids. CDR3 region: CASSEFPLAGARTGELFF. Written as DNA, the CDR3 is TGTGCCAGCAGTGAATTCCCACTAGCGGGGGCACGCACCGGGGAGCTGTTTTTT.

This chain uses TRBV7-3 with TRBJ2-5; 9 bases are a match to TRBD1. V dropped 6 bases and J dropped 7; count of bases not matched to a gene: 15. CDR1 is SGHTA and CDR2 is FQGTGA in the germline V gene. This CDR3 is built from 16 residues. CDR3 bases: TGTGCCAGCAGTCTCAACGAACAGGGGGCGCGCGGGACCCAGTACTTC. It is translated as CASSLNEQGARGTQYF. The variable domain in full, with the rest retrieved from reference TRBV7-3 and TRBJ2-5, is GAGVSQTPSNKVTEKGKYVELRCDPISGHTALYWYRQSLGQGPEFLIYFQGTGAADDSGLPNDRFFAVRPEGSVSTLKIQRTERGDSAVYLCASSLNEQGARGTQYFGPGTRLLVL.

The rearrangement links TRBV9 to TRBJ2-7; 11 bases agree with TRBD2. CDR1 and CDR2 from the germline V gene are SGDLS and YYNGEE. Trimming cost V 2 bases and J 0 bases; bases outside gene matches: 4. This CDR3 spans 16 amino acids. The DNA of the CDR3 is TGTGCCAGCAGCGTCTCTAGCGGGGGGTCCTCCTACGAGCAGTACTTC. Translating it yields CASSVSSGGSSYEQYF.